These T cell receptor beta chains were read from a single sample in a study of cytotoxic CD8 clonotypes in ibrutinib-treated CLL. Clones were sequenced by immunoSEQ multiplex PCR, and TCRdb holds only the in-frame ones, with some missing. The data hold 60,000 to 95,000 clones, with approximately 87% observed a single time. Source: PBMCs, taken after 24 months of ibrutinib treatment. These receptors originate from a human donor with chronic lymphocytic leukemia. CDR3s include the opening cysteine and the closing phenylalanine or tryptophan. The order of the fields is D gene, V gene, clone size, J gene, CDR3 protein, CDR3 DNA. D genes are given only for firm matches. Some rows mark clone size as missing; the rest say once, few, many or name a class of expanded clone.

NA	TRBV19	NA	TRBJ2-5	CASRRAPWETQYF	TGTGCCAGTCGACGGGCCCCCTGGGAGACCCAGTACTTC
NA	TRBV5-5	NA	TRBJ1-5	CASSSQGRSNQPQHF	TGTGCCAGCAGCTCGCAAGGACGGAGCAATCAGCCCCAGCATTTT
NA	TRBV11-1	NA	TRBJ1-4	CASSFGTATNEKLFF	TGTGCCAGCAGCTTTGGGACCGCAACTAATGAAAAACTGTTTTTT
NA	TRBV14	NA	TRBJ2-3	CASSRPGRGTDTQYF	TGTGCCAGCTCTCGGCCAGGGCGGGGTACAGATACGCAGTATTTT
NA	TRBV29-1	NA	TRBJ2-7	CSVGPGNYEQYF	TGCAGCGTAGGTCCTGGGAACTACGAGCAGTACTTC
NA	TRBV10-1	NA	TRBJ2-3	CASTASGASTDTQYF	TGCGCCAGCACAGCCTCGGGAGCCAGCACAGATACGCAGTATTTT
TRBD2	TRBV13	NA	TRBJ2-3	CASSFSGTSGADTQYF	TGTGCCAGCAGCTTCTCCGGGACTAGCGGGGCGGATACGCAGTATTTT
TRBD1	TRBV6-5	once	TRBJ1-5	CASTTGGNQPQHF	TGTGCCAGCACCACAGGGGGGAATCAGCCCCAGCATTTT
TRBD1	TRBV6-1	NA	TRBJ2-7	CASSEMGQGIYEQYF	TGTGCCAGCAGTGAGATGGGACAGGGAATCTACGAGCAGTACTTC
NA	TRBV28	NA	TRBJ1-1	CASTPGPMNTEAFF	TGTGCCAGCACCCCGGGACCTATGAACACTGAAGCTTTCTTT
NA	TRBV30	NA	TRBJ2-1	CACPGILNEQFF	TGTGCCTGCCCCGGGATACTCAATGAGCAGTTCTTC